The TCR beta chain described here comes from a study of T cells in Graves' hyperthyroidism and ophthalmopathy. Remarks on this clonotype: The antigen is not known.

The study, taken as a whole, reports: In blood, most of the thyroid clonotypes expanded above 0.001 were also present. Classification by a 13 V-J model distinguished ophthalmopathy from stable hyperthyroidism.

Germline loops: CDR1 SNHLY, CDR2 FYNNEI. V shed 6 bases, J shed 0 bases, and the junction held 9 bases outside the gene matches. The CDR3 loop spans 17 amino acids. Exclusion of patients followed from uncontrolled infection, other autoimmune disease, pregnancy or lactation. The authors took PBMCs from 10 ml fresh peripheral blood. RNA transcripts gave rise to amplified TCR beta CDR3 regions. HTBI primers were the set used in a first-round RT-PCR of the TCR CDR3. TCRdb re-called the multiplex PCR reads through MiXCR, storing one row per CDR3 protein. The repertoire holds about 560,000 distinct CDR3 sequences, roughly 14% seen once, with approximately 7% in the top ten.

What was sequenced was blood. The chain has TRBV2 and TRBJ2-1, with 9 bases lining up with TRBD2. This receptor was taken from a woman aged 25 to 39 with Graves' hyperthyroidism. CDR3 loop: CASSDTLAGASYNEQFF. In DNA form, the CDR3 reads TGTGCCAGCAGCGACACCTTAGCGGGAGCCTCCTACAATGAGCAGTTCTTC.